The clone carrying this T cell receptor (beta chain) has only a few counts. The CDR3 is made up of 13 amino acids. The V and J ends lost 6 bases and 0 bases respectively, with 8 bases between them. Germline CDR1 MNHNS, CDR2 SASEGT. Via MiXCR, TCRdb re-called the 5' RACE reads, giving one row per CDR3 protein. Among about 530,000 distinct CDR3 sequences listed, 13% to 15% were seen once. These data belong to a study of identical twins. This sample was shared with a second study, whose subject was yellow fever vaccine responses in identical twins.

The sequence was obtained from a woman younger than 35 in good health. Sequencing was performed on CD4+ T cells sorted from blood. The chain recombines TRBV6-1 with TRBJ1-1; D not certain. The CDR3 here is CASRSQMNTEAFF. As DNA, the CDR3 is TGTGCCAGCAGAAGCCAGATGAACACTGAAGCTTTCTTT.